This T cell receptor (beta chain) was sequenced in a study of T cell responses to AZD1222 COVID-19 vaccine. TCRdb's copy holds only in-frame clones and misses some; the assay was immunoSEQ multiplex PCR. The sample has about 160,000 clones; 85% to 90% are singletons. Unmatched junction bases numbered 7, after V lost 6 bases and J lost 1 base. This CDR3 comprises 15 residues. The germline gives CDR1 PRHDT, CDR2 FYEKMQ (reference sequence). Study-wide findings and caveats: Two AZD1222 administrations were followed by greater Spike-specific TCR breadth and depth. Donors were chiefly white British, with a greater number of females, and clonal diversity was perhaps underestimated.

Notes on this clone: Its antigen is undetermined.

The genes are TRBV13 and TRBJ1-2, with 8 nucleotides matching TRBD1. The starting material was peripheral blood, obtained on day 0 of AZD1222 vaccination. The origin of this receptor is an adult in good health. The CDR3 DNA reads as TGTGCCAGCAGTTCTCGGACAGGGAGTAACTATGGCTACACCTTC. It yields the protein CASSSRTGSNYGYTF.